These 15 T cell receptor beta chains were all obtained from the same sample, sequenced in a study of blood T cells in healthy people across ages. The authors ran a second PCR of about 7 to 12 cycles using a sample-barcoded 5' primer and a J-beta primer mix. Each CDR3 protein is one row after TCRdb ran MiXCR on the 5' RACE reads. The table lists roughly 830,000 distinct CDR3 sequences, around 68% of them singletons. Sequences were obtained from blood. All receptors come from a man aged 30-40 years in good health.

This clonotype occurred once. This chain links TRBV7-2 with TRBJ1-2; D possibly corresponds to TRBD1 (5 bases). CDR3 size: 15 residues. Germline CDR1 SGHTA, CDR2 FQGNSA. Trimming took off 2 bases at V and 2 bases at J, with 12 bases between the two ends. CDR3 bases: TGTGCCAGCAGCTTACTTTTGACAGTCAACTATGGCTACACCTTC. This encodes CASSLLLTVNYGYTF.

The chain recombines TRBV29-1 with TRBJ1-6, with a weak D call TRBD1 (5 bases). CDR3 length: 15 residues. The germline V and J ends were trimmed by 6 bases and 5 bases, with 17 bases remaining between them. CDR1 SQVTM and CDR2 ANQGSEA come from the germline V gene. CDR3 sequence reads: CSVRLRGQDNSPLHF. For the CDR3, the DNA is TGCAGCGTCCGACTTCGGGGCCAAGATAATTCACCCCTCCACTTT. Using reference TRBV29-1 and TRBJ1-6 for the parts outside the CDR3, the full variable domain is SAVISQKPSRDICQRGTSLTIQCQVDSQVTMMFWYRQQPGQSLTLIATANQGSEATYESGFVIDKFPISRPNLTFSTLTVSNMSPEDSSIYLCSVRLRGQDNSPLHFGNGTRLTVT.

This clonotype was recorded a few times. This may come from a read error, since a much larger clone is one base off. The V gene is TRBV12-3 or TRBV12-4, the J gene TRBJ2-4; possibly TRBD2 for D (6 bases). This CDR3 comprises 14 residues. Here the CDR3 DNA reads TGTGCCAGCAGTGTAGCGGCCTTCTCCGGAATTCAGTACTTC. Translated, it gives CASSVAAFSGIQYF.

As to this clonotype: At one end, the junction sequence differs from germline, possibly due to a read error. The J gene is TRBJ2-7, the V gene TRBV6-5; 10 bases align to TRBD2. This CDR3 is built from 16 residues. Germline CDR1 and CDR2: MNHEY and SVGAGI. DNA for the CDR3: TGCGCCAGCAGTTACAGTGGGATAGCGGGGGGCTACGAGCAGTACTTC. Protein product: CASSYSGIAGGYEQYF.

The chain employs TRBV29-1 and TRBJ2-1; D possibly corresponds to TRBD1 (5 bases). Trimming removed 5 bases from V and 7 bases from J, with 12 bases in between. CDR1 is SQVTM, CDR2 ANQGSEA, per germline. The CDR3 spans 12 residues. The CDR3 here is CSVWGELNEQFF. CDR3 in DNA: TGCAGCGTTTGGGGCGAGTTGAATGAGCAGTTCTTC.

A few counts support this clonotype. CDR3 region: CASSSPSGGNTQYF. CDR3 sequence (DNA): TGTGCCAGCAGTTCTCCTAGCGGGGGGAATACGCAGTATTTT. J is TRBJ2-3 and V is TRBV12-3 or TRBV12-4; TRBD2 matches at 11 bases. The CDR3 length is 14 residues. Trimming at V came to 4 bases and at J to 7 bases, leaving 4 bases not matched to a gene.

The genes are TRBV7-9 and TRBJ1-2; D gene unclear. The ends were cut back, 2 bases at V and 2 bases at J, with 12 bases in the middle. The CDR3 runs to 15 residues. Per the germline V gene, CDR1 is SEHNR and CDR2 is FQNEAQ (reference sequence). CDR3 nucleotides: TGTGCCAGCAGCTTAACCGGACGGGTGAACTATGGCTACACCTTC. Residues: CASSLTGRVNYGYTF.

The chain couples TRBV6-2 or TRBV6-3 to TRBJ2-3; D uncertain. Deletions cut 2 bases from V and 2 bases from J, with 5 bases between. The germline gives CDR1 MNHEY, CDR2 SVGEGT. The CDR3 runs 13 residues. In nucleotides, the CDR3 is TGTGCCAGCAGTTACGGTACCACAGATACGCAGTATTTT. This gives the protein CASSYGTTDTQYF.

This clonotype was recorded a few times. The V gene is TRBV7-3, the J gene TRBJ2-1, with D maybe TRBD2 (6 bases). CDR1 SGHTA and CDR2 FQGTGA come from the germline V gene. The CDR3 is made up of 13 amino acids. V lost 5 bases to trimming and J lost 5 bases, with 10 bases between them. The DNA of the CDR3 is TGTGCCAGCAGCATGGGACTGGACAATGAGCAGTTCTTC. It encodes CASSMGLDNEQFF.

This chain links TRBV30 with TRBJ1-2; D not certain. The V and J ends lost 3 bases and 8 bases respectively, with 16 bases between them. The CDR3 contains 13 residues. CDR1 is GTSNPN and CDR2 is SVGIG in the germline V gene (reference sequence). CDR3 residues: CAWRLSPLRGYTF. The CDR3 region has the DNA TGTGCCTGGAGACTAAGTCCGTTGAGGGGCTACACCTTC.

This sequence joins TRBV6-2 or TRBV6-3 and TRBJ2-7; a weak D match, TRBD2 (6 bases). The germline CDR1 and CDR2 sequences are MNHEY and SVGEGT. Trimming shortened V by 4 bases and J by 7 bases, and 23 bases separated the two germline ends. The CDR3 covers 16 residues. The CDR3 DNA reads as TGTGCCAGCAGTTGGCTTCAGGAGAGGGAGGACAATGAGCAGTACTTC. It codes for CASSWLQEREDNEQYF.

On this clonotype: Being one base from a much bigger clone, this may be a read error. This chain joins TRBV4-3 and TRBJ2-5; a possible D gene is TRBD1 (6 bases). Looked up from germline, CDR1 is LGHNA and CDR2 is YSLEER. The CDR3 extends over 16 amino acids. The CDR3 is CASGQDVWTAQETQYF. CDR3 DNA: TGCGCCAGCGGCCAAGATGTCTGGACAGCGCAAGAGACCCAGTACTTC.

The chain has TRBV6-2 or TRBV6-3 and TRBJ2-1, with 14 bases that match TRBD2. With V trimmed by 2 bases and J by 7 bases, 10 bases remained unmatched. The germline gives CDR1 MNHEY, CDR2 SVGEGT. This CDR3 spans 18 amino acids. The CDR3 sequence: CASSYIFETSGGANEQFF. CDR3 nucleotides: TGTGCCAGCAGTTACATTTTCGAGACTAGCGGGGGGGCGAATGAGCAGTTCTTC.

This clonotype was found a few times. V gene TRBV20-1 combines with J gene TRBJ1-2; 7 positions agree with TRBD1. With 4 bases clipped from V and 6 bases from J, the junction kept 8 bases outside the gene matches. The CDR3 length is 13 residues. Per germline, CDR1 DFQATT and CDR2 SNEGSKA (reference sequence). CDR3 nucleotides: TGCAGTGCTACAGGGGGTGCCCTTGATGGCTACACCTTC. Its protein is CSATGGALDGYTF.

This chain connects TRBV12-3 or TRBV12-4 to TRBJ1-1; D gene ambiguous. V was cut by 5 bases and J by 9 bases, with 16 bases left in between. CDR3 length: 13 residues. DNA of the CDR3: TGTGCCAGCAGTCCCTTAGAACGGGGAAAAGCTTTCTTT. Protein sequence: CASSPLERGKAFF.